Listed below are T cell receptor beta chains from one sample, sequenced in a study of cytomegalovirus exposure and HLA in healthy donors. Assay used: immunoSEQ multiplex PCR; TCRdb lists only in-frame clones, some missing. The table records about 200,000 clones, 82% of them present only once. The specimen was PBMCs. The source of these receptors is a man aged 40-55 years in good health and CMV-seropositive. CDR3s include the opening cysteine and the closing phenylalanine or tryptophan. The D gene is left open where the match is weak. Some rows mark clone size as missing; the rest say once, few, many or name a class of expanded clone.

clone_size d_call j_call v_call cdr3_aa cdr3_nt
few - TRBJ2-6 TRBV5-1 CASSLVQGTGANVLTF TGCGCCAGCAGCTTGGTACAGGGTACTGGGGCCAACGTCCTGACTTTC
- TRBD2 TRBJ2-3 TRBV10-3 CAIQAGAGDTQYF TGTGCCATTCAAGCGGGAGCTGGTGATACGCAGTATTTT
- TRBD1 TRBJ2-5 TRBV18 CASSPNRGWETQYF TGTGCCAGCTCACCGAACAGGGGCTGGGAGACCCAGTACTTC
- - TRBJ2-3 TRBV19 CASREGAYTQYF TGTGCCAGTAGGGAGGGGGCATATACGCAGTATTTT
- TRBD2 TRBJ2-5 TRBV19 CASAPSGSVETQYF TGTGCCAGTGCGCCTAGCGGGAGTGTAGAGACCCAGTACTTC
few - TRBJ2-7 TRBV10-1 CASSESGRRPGSYEQYF TGCGCCAGCAGTGAGTCGGGGAGGCGGCCTGGCTCCTACGAGCAGTACTTC
- TRBD1 TRBJ1-5 TRBV5-1 CASSLDGTGSNQPQHF TGCGCCAGCAGCTTAGACGGGACAGGGAGCAATCAGCCCCAGCATTTT
- - TRBJ1-1 TRBV30 CAWSHPRGTEAFF TGTGCCTGGAGCCATCCGAGGGGGACTGAAGCTTTCTTT
- - TRBJ1-1 TRBV29-1 CSVEDTVSTEAFF TGCAGCGTTGAAGACACAGTGTCCACTGAAGCTTTCTTT
- TRBD2 TRBJ2-5 TRBV14 CASSQTSGEETQYF TGTGCCAGCAGCCAGACTAGCGGCGAAGAGACCCAGTACTTC
- - TRBJ1-1 TRBV15 CATSNGLVNTEAFF TGTGCCACCAGCAATGGCCTCGTGAACACTGAAGCTTTCTTT
- - TRBJ2-5 TRBV7-8 CASSPVNSKTQYF TGTGCCAGCAGCCCTGTCAACTCGAAGACCCAGTACTTC
- - TRBJ2-7 TRBV7-2 CASSVRTGPVYEQYF TGTGCCAGCAGCGTGAGGACTGGCCCCGTCTACGAGCAGTACTTC
- - TRBJ2-1 TRBV7-9 CASSLGNLLNEQFF TGTGCCAGCAGCTTAGGAAATCTACTCAATGAGCAGTTCTTC
- - TRBJ1-1 TRBV11-3 CASSTTKGREHTEAFF TGTGCCAGCAGCACCACGAAGGGGCGTGAACACACTGAAGCTTTCTTT
- - TRBJ2-3 TRBV7-9 CASSLVAGTDTQYF TGTGCCAGCAGCTTAGTAGCAGGCACAGATACGCAGTATTTT
- TRBD1 TRBJ1-1 TRBV6-1 CASSAGTVEAFF TGTGCCAGCAGTGCCGGGACAGTTGAAGCTTTCTTT
few TRBD2 TRBJ2-1 TRBV7-6 CASSTRTSGNNEQFF TGTGCCAGCAGCACCCGGACTAGCGGAAACAATGAGCAGTTCTTC
once TRBD1 TRBJ2-1 TRBV7-3 CASSPGQGARNEQFF TGTGCCAGCAGCCCCGGACAGGGGGCGCGGAATGAGCAGTTCTTC
- TRBD1 TRBJ2-1 TRBV5-1 CASSSRDRVYNEQFF TGCGCCAGCAGCTCCCGGGACAGGGTGTACAATGAGCAGTTCTTC
- - TRBJ1-1 TRBV30 CAWSAVNTEAFF TGTGCCTGGAGTGCGGTGAACACTGAAGCTTTCTTT
- - TRBJ1-2 TRBV5-6 CASSFLSSAGYTF TGTGCCAGCAGCTTCCTGTCGAGCGCTGGCTACACCTTC
- TRBD1 TRBJ1-1 TRBV27 CASRGTGQDTEAFF TGTGCCAGCCGAGGGACAGGGCAGGACACTGAAGCTTTCTTT
- TRBD2 TRBJ2-5 TRBV27 CASSFGAGVTETQYF TGTGCCAGCAGTTTCGGAGCGGGAGTCACGGAGACCCAGTACTTC
few - TRBJ2-2 TRBV7-9 CASSLEGVRSGELFF TGTGCCAGCAGCTTAGAGGGGGTGAGGTCCGGGGAGCTGTTTTTT
- TRBD1 TRBJ2-3 TRBV5-1 CASSRQGEGTDTQYF TGCGCCAGCAGCAGACAGGGGGAGGGCACAGATACGCAGTATTTT
- TRBD1 TRBJ1-1 TRBV27 CASSRYARDRGNTEAFF TGTGCCAGCAGTCGATACGCAAGGGACAGGGGAAACACTGAAGCTTTCTTT
- TRBD1 TRBJ1-3 TRBV5-1 CASSLDRGSGNTIYF TGCGCCAGCAGCTTGGACAGGGGGTCTGGAAACACCATATATTTT
- - TRBJ2-7 TRBV11-2 CASSLDRQSTYEQYF TGTGCCAGCAGCTTAGATCGACAGTCAACCTACGAGCAGTACTTC
- - TRBJ2-1 TRBV6-1 CASSEVSSKNHEQFF TGTGCCAGCAGTGAAGTGTCTAGCAAGAACCATGAGCAGTTCTTC
few TRBD1 TRBJ1-2 TRBV4-1 CASSHGQGGRSYGYTF TGCGCCAGCAGCCATGGACAGGGGGGTAGGTCTTATGGCTACACCTTC
- TRBD2 TRBJ2-3 TRBV13 CASSPRGGSTDTQYF TGTGCCAGCAGCCCCCGGGGGGGAAGCACAGATACGCAGTATTTT
- - TRBJ2-7 TRBV27 CATARGSIYEQYF TGTGCCACCGCGAGGGGGTCCATCTACGAGCAGTACTTC
once TRBD2 TRBJ2-1 TRBV2 CASSGPTSGSRDEQFF TGTGCCAGCAGTGGTCCCACTAGCGGGAGTCGTGATGAGCAGTTCTTC
- TRBD1 TRBJ1-4 TRBV5-1 CASSPRTGPGEKLFF TGCGCCAGCAGCCCTCGGACAGGGCCTGGGGAAAAACTGTTTTTT
- TRBD1 TRBJ1-5 TRBV5-1 CASSLVGGVQPQHF TGCGCCAGCAGCTTGGTAGGGGGCGTACAGCCCCAGCATTTT
few - TRBJ2-1 TRBV5-1 CASSLAPNSYNEQFF TGCGCCAGCAGCTTAGCACCAAACTCCTACAATGAGCAGTTCTTC
- - TRBJ1-3 TRBV10-2 CASGANSGNTIYF TGCGCCAGCGGGGCGAACTCTGGAAACACCATATATTTT
- - TRBJ2-7 TRBV15 CATSKPPGHLGNEQYF TGTGCCACCAGCAAACCCCCGGGACACCTCGGGAACGAGCAGTACTTC
once - TRBJ2-1 TRBV5-6 CASSLARTPIHLNEQFF TGTGCCAGCAGCTTGGCCCGGACTCCGATCCACTTAAATGAGCAGTTCTTC
- - TRBJ2-1 TRBV6-5 CASRRSGASYNEQFF TGTGCCAGCAGACGATCGGGTGCGTCCTACAATGAGCAGTTCTTC
few TRBD1 TRBJ1-1 TRBV5-6 CASSQTGTGGTGLF TGTGCCAGCAGTCAAACGGGGACAGGGGGAACGGGACTCTTT
- TRBD1 TRBJ1-1 TRBV27 CASSWTGWNTEAFF TGTGCCAGCAGCTGGACAGGGTGGAACACTGAAGCTTTCTTT
once TRBD1 TRBJ1-4 TRBV6-5 CASSPQGSAGKLFF TGTGCCAGCAGCCCACAGGGGTCCGCCGGCAAACTGTTTTTT
- - TRBJ2-5 TRBV2 CASSELGRKETQYF TGTGCCAGCAGTGAACTGGGCCGGAAAGAGACCCAGTACTTC
once TRBD2 TRBJ2-1 TRBV5-1 CASRRESNEQFF TGCGCCAGCAGGCGGGAGAGCAATGAGCAGTTCTTC
- - TRBJ2-5 TRBV7-7 CASSLGGLQETQYF TGTGCCAGCAGCTTAGGCGGACTCCAAGAGACCCAGTACTTC
- TRBD2 TRBJ2-3 TRBV7-8 CASWGGRVSVTDTQYF TGTGCCAGCTGGGGGGGGAGGGTCTCGGTCACAGATACGCAGTATTTT
- - TRBJ1-2 TRBV5-6 CASSLRDGYTF TGTGCCAGCAGCTTGCGGGATGGCTACACCTTC
- TRBD2 TRBJ2-7 TRBV7-2 CASSPILADSSEQYF TGTGCCAGCAGCCCAATACTAGCGGATAGCAGCGAGCAGTACTTC
- TRBD2 TRBJ2-2 TRBV19 CASSMGGGSSGELFF TGTGCCAGTAGTATGGGGGGGGGTTCGAGCGGGGAGCTGTTTTTT
- - TRBJ1-1 TRBV19 CASTPAGRYRTEAFF TGTGCCAGTACTCCAGCGGGGAGGTATCGCACTGAAGCTTTCTTT
once - TRBJ2-2 TRBV11-2 CASSPWGQNTGELFF TGTGCCAGCAGCCCCTGGGGACAGAACACCGGGGAGCTGTTTTTT
few - TRBJ1-1 TRBV5-6 CASSLASTEAFF TGTGCCAGCAGCTTAGCGAGTACTGAAGCTTTCTTT